A selection of T cell receptor beta chains follows, all from one sample in a study of T cells after posttransplantation cyclophosphamide. Measured with immunoSEQ multiplex PCR; TCRdb has only the in-frame clones, and not every one. The sample holds roughly 35,000 clones, and no clone turns up only once. The sequencing sample was made of PBMCs. These receptors originate from a girl aged 5-17 years in good health, CMV-negative, and a related stem cell transplant donor. The CDR3 runs from the conserved cysteine through the conserved F or W. The D gene is left open where the match is weak. Clone size appears in some rows only: once, few, many, or a class for an expanded clone.

CDR3 protein: CSVERGNEQYF
clone size: few
D gene: .
V gene: TRBV29-1

CDR3 protein: CASSPSQGETYEQYF
clone size: many
D gene: TRBD1
V gene: TRBV18

CDR3 protein: CASSGRIRPRGDQPQHF
clone size: many
D gene: .
V gene: TRBV2

CDR3 protein: CSVTDPITSENIQYF
clone size: .
D gene: .
V gene: TRBV29-1

CDR3 protein: CASSYFTEAFF
clone size: many
D gene: .
V gene: TRBV11-2

CDR3 protein: CASSQGLAGGPSTDTQYF
clone size: many
D gene: TRBD2
V gene: TRBV4-2

CDR3 protein: CASSSYQPQHF
clone size: many
D gene: .
V gene: TRBV28

CDR3 protein: CASPERSSYNSPLHF
clone size: few
D gene: .
V gene: TRBV19

CDR3 protein: CARSCYSGRRFYNEQFF
clone size: .
D gene: TRBD2
V gene: TRBV5-3

CDR3 protein: CASSPGSSYEQYF
clone size: many
D gene: .
V gene: TRBV5-6

CDR3 protein: CASSFPNGQYF
clone size: few
D gene: .
V gene: TRBV7-9

CDR3 protein: CASSFSAYNEQFF
clone size: many
D gene: .
V gene: TRBV6-5

CDR3 protein: CASSQARGSETQYF
clone size: .
D gene: TRBD2
V gene: TRBV4-2

CDR3 protein: CASTLPGGGFSGANVLTF
clone size: few
D gene: TRBD2
V gene: TRBV11-3

CDR3 protein: CASSFSVAGAYEQYF
clone size: .
D gene: TRBD2
V gene: TRBV28

CDR3 protein: CASSVGRRGRANNEQFF
clone size: .
D gene: TRBD2
V gene: TRBV4-3

CDR3 protein: CASSFTLAASTYEQYF
clone size: .
D gene: TRBD2
V gene: TRBV28

CDR3 protein: CASSDGQGGYNEQFF
clone size: .
D gene: TRBD1
V gene: TRBV28

CDR3 protein: CATSRWFSGRGTDTQYF
clone size: .
D gene: TRBD2
V gene: TRBV15

CDR3 protein: CASSWGQGAYEQYF
clone size: .
D gene: TRBD1
V gene: TRBV19

CDR3 protein: CASSLAYSSTDTQYF
clone size: many
D gene: .
V gene: TRBV7-6

CDR3 protein: CASSHRQGRYEQYF
clone size: .
D gene: TRBD1
V gene: TRBV28

CDR3 protein: CASRKPGQTIYEQYF
clone size: .
D gene: TRBD1
V gene: TRBV6-5

CDR3 protein: CASSRSGDRTNEKLFF
clone size: few
D gene: .
V gene: TRBV4-1

CDR3 protein: CASSRNREGSPLHF
clone size: few
D gene: .
V gene: TRBV10-1

CDR3 protein: CASSLAGTAPRGYTF
clone size: many
D gene: TRBD1
V gene: TRBV7-9

CDR3 protein: CASSGREQYF
clone size: many
D gene: .
V gene: TRBV21-1

CDR3 protein: CASSYRSRGAWYEQYF
clone size: few
D gene: .
V gene: TRBV6-5

CDR3 protein: CASSRLASGQETQYF
clone size: few
D gene: TRBD2
V gene: TRBV7-9

CDR3 protein: CASSLRLGKSYEQYF
clone size: many
D gene: .
V gene: TRBV27

CDR3 protein: CASSLSGVADTQYF
clone size: many
D gene: .
V gene: TRBV5-8

CDR3 protein: CASGLRGDTQYF
clone size: few
D gene: .
V gene: TRBV12-5

CDR3 protein: CASSGQGVSYNEQFF
clone size: few
D gene: TRBD1
V gene: TRBV5-1

CDR3 protein: CASSLSVEGREKLFF
clone size: many
D gene: .
V gene: TRBV9

CDR3 protein: CAISLIDRGFNGYTF
clone size: many
D gene: TRBD1
V gene: TRBV10-3

CDR3 protein: CASSPSGQASYEQYF
clone size: many
D gene: TRBD1
V gene: TRBV7-8

CDR3 protein: CASRGGGQGAGGQYF
clone size: many
D gene: TRBD1
V gene: TRBV27

CDR3 protein: CASSSVGRGANVLTF
clone size: many
D gene: TRBD2
V gene: TRBV11-1